The 31 T cell receptor beta chains below were found in one sample sequenced in a study of Ad26.COV2.S vaccination and SARS-CoV-2 variants. Stated treatment: some 19 received Ad26.COV2.S at low or high dose, single or two shots; 5 received placebo; per-sample allocation not given. At day 63 after the first vaccine or placebo injection, samples were drawn. Sequencing was performed with immunoSEQ multiplex PCR; in TCRdb, only in-frame clones are kept and a portion is missing. The table has approximately 420,000 clones, roughly 90% seen once. Material: peripheral blood, obtained in a trial of Ad26.COV2.S vaccine versus placebo. These receptors originate from a person between 18 and 65 years old who received the Ad26.COV2.S COVID-19 vaccine or a placebo.

V and J are TRBV6-1 and TRBJ2-5; the match to TRBD1 covers 11 bases. The germline gives CDR1 MNHNS, CDR2 SASEGT. The CDR3 is 16 residues long. With V trimmed by 3 bases and J by 5 bases, 8 bases remained unmatched. The DNA for the CDR3 is TGTGCCAGCAGTGACGGGACAGGGGGTGTAGTGGAGACCCAGTACTTC. This encodes CASSDGTGGVVETQYF.

The genes are TRBV10-3 and TRBJ2-7; 12 bases are shared with TRBD2. V shed 5 bases, J shed 5 bases, and the junction held 10 bases outside the gene matches. Germline V lookup: CDR1 ENHRY, CDR2 SYGVKD. The CDR3 consists of 16 residues. CDR3 in DNA: TGTGCCATCAGTACACTAGCGGGGGGCCAAGGGGACGAGCAGTACTTC. Its protein product is CAISTLAGGQGDEQYF.

This clone was recorded at least ten times. The gene calls are TRBV30 and TRBJ1-6; TRBD1 is a possible D gene (6 bases). CDR3 length: 15 residues. Germline assignment: CDR1 GTSNPN and CDR2 SVGIG (reference sequence). The V and J ends lost 7 bases and 7 bases respectively, with 20 bases between them. The CDR3 sequence is CALVIRTVDNSPLHF. The CDR3 bases are TGTGCCTTAGTAATCCGGACAGTGGACAATTCACCCCTCCACTTT.

This clone occurred once. V and J are TRBV7-6 and TRBJ1-1, with D perhaps matching TRBD1 (6 bases). Trimming removed 2 bases from V and 6 bases from J, with 22 bases in between. This CDR3 spans 17 amino acids. Germline CDR1 SGHVS, CDR2 FNYEAQ. The chain's CDR3 is CASSLSRGIVSEAEAFF. Here the CDR3 DNA reads TGTGCCAGCAGCTTAAGTAGGGGGATCGTGTCGGAGGCTGAAGCTTTCTTT. Complete variable domain (other parts from reference TRBV7-6 and TRBJ1-1): GAGVSQSPRYKVTKRGQDVALRCDPISGHVSLYWYRQALGQGPEFLTYFNYEAQQDKSGLPNDRFSAERPEGSISTLTIQRTEQRDSAMYRCASSLSRGIVSEAEAFFGQGTRLTVV.

The V call is TRBV4-1, the J call TRBJ2-3; D ambiguous. Trimming removed 4 bases from V and 7 bases from J, with 6 bases in between. Germline CDR1 and CDR2: MGHRA and YSYEKL. This CDR3 is built from 11 residues. CDR3 sequence (DNA): TGCGCCAGCAGCCGCGGAAATACGCAGTATTTT. Its protein product is CASSRGNTQYF.

V and J are TRBV10-2 and TRBJ2-7, with D unresolved. The CDR3 extends over 11 amino acids. V was clipped by 4 bases and J by 4 bases, with 5 bases between them. CDR1 and CDR2 from the germline V gene are WSHSY and SAAADI. CDR3 sequence reads: CASSVGYEQYF. CDR3 DNA sequence: TGCGCCAGCAGTGTAGGTTACGAGCAGTACTTC.

The rearrangement uses TRBV4-1 and TRBJ1-3; D remains ambiguous. Germline V gene lookup returns CDR1 MGHRA and CDR2 YSYEKL. This CDR3 spans 16 amino acids. Trimming took 1 base from V and 0 from J, leaving 10 bases between them. Here the CDR3 DNA reads TGCGCCAGCAGCCAAGCCCCAGGAGTCTCTGGAAACACCATATATTTT. It is translated as CASSQAPGVSGNTIYF.

V usage is TRBV5-4 and J usage is TRBJ1-2, with no clear D. This CDR3 has 13 amino acids. Trimming cost V 3 bases and J 5 bases, with 11 bases left between them. Looked up from germline, CDR1 is SGHNT and CDR2 is YYREEE (reference sequence). CDR3 residues: CASSWISEYGYTF. The CDR3 nucleotides are TGTGCCAGCAGCTGGATATCGGAGTATGGCTACACCTTC.

V gene TRBV30 combines with J gene TRBJ2-3; weak D call: TRBD2 (6 bases). The CDR3 loop spans 14 amino acids. The V end was cut by 3 bases, the J end by 2 bases, with 12 bases between. The germline gives CDR1 GTSNPN, CDR2 SVGIG (reference sequence). CDR3 nucleotide sequence: TGTGCCTGGAGGGCGGGGAGGTACACAGATACGCAGTATTTT. Encoded protein: CAWRAGRYTDTQYF.

The V gene is TRBV7-6, the J gene TRBJ2-1, with 8 bases fitting TRBD2. V was pared by 2 bases and J by 2 bases, with 5 bases of the junction left unmatched. Germline CDR1 is SGHVS and CDR2 is FNYEAQ. CDR3 length: 16 amino acids. The CDR3 reads CASSLTAGAAYNEQFF. The CDR3 nucleotides read TGTGCCAGCAGCTTAACAGCGGGGGCTGCCTACAATGAGCAGTTCTTC. Filled out from reference TRBV7-6 and TRBJ2-1, the complete variable domain reads GAGVSQSPRYKVTKRGQDVALRCDPISGHVSLYWYRQALGQGPEFLTYFNYEAQQDKSGLPNDRFSAERPEGSISTLTIQRTEQRDSAMYRCASSLTAGAAYNEQFFGPGTRLTVL.

The chain recombines TRBV2 with TRBJ1-5; perhaps TRBD1 as D (5 bases). The length of the CDR3 is 16 residues. The germline V gene has CDR1 SNHLY and CDR2 FYNNEI. V was shortened by 1 base and J by 2 bases, with 12 bases between the two germline ends. CDR3 DNA sequence: TGTGCCAGCAGTGAAGGTTGGGACGGAGGCAATCAGCCCCAGCATTTT. Encoded protein: CASSEGWDGGNQPQHF.

This chain connects TRBV2 to TRBJ2-3; no definite D call. This CDR3 is 12 amino acids long. Germline assignment: CDR1 SNHLY and CDR2 FYNNEI. V was pared by 8 bases and J by 6 bases, with 12 bases between. The CDR3 DNA reads TGTGCCAGCTTGGACCTGGGGGATACGCAGTATTTT. Its translation: CASLDLGDTQYF.

The chain recombines TRBV6-2 or TRBV6-3 with TRBJ2-1; 8 nucleotides line up with TRBD1. The CDR3 totals 14 residues. Germline-derived CDR1 and CDR2 are MNHEY and SVGEGT. The V segment lost 5 bases and the J segment 9 bases; nucleotides outside the gene matches: 9. The CDR3 loop is CASSPTGTGPEQFF. The CDR3 nucleotides read TGTGCCAGCAGTCCAACTGGGACAGGCCCTGAGCAGTTCTTC.

This chain uses TRBV28 with TRBJ2-5; 7 nucleotides agree with TRBD2. CDR3 length equals 16 residues. Germline lookup yields CDR1 MDHEN and CDR2 SYDVKM. J gave up 6 bases and V 5 bases, and 15 bases lay outside the gene matches. The CDR3 DNA sequence: TGTGCCAGCAGTCCCACCCGGGGAGGGGCGGATCAGACCCAGTACTTC. Amino acid sequence: CASSPTRGGADQTQYF.

The J gene is TRBJ1-6, the V gene TRBV20-1; D is unclear. The CDR3 totals 11 residues. Trimming removed 3 bases from V and 10 bases from J, with 7 bases in between. Germline-derived CDR1 and CDR2 are DFQATT and SNEGSKA (reference sequence). The CDR3 coding sequence is TGCAGTGCTAGTCAGAGGTCACCCCTCCACTTT. Amino acids: CSASQRSPLHF.

The chain uses TRBV29-1 and TRBJ2-1; possible D gene TRBD2, 6 bases. The CDR3 extends over 14 amino acids. Looked up from germline, CDR1 is SQVTM and CDR2 is ANQGSEA. V was clipped by 5 bases and J by 9 bases, with 20 bases between them. The CDR3 DNA follows: TGCAGCGTTAGGGGTATGAGGAGGGAGGCTGAGCAGTTCTTC. Translated: CSVRGMRREAEQFF.

This rearrangement joins TRBV2 to TRBJ2-2; D is possibly TRBD1 (6 bases). This CDR3 has 15 residues. From germline, CDR1 is SNHLY and CDR2 FYNNEI. The V and J ends lost 6 bases and 11 bases respectively, with 22 bases between them. As DNA, the CDR3 is TGTGCCAGCAGCTCGGGACCGACAGGCTCCTTTGAGCTGTTTTTT. Its translation is CASSSGPTGSFELFF.

The chain recombines TRBV3-1 (or the pseudogene TRBV3-2) with TRBJ2-1; 12 positions match TRBD2. Looked up from germline, CDR1 is LGHDT and CDR2 is YNNKEL (reference sequence). The length of the CDR3 is 15 residues. The V gene end was trimmed by 4 bases and the J gene end by 8 bases; junction bases not matched to a gene: 6. The DNA of the CDR3 is TGTGCCAGCAGCCCTTCTAGCGGGGGGGCCGATGAGCAGTTCTTC. This sequence encodes CASSPSSGGADEQFF.

V gene TRBV30 combines with J gene TRBJ2-1; perhaps TRBD2 as D (5 bases). CDR1 and CDR2 (germline): GTSNPN, SVGIG (reference sequence). The CDR3 contains 11 residues. Trimming took off 5 bases at V and 8 bases at J, with 10 bases between the two ends. The CDR3: CAWEGPDEQFF. The CDR3 DNA reads TGTGCCTGGGAGGGCCCGGATGAGCAGTTCTTC.

In this sample, this clone turned up once. The chain combines TRBV28 with TRBJ2-7; 12 nucleotides match TRBD1. The germline V gene has CDR1 MDHEN and CDR2 SYDVKM. The J segment lost 4 bases and the V segment lost 4 bases, leaving 5 bases of the junction unmatched. This CDR3 is 15 amino acids long. This CDR3 is CASSSGTGGRYEQYF. CDR3 coding DNA: TGTGCCAGCAGTTCGGGGACAGGGGGCAGGTACGAGCAGTACTTC.

This clone was seen more than once but under ten times. The genes are TRBV7-2 and TRBJ1-2, with D unclear. The germline CDR1 and CDR2 sequences are SGHTA and FQGNSA. The CDR3 length is 12 residues. With 1 base removed from V and 4 bases from J, the gap between germline ends came to 4 bases. As DNA, the CDR3 is TGTGCCAGCAGCTTAGTGACCTATGGCTACACCTTC. Translated, it gives CASSLVTYGYTF.

The J gene is TRBJ2-7, the V gene TRBV28; D tentatively reads TRBD1 or TRBD2 (6 bases each). Germline V gene lookup returns CDR1 MDHEN and CDR2 SYDVKM. The CDR3 has 16 residues. With 7 bases removed from V and 3 bases from J, the gap between germline ends came to 22 bases. CDR3 DNA sequence: TGTGCCAGCAAGCTAGGGGGACTCGCCTCCCTCTACGAGCAGTACTTC. Translating it yields CASKLGGLASLYEQYF. Supplemented by reference TRBV28 and TRBJ2-7, the full variable domain reads DVKVTQSSRYLVKRTGEKVFLECVQDMDHENMFWYRQDPGLGLRLIYFSYDVKMKEKGDIPEGYSVSREKKERFSLILESASTNQTSMYLCASKLGGLASLYEQYFGPGTRLTVT.

DNA of the CDR3: TGTGCCAGCAGCTTAGCGCGTCGGGGTCTACCCTACGAGCAGTACTTC. As protein: CASSLARRGLPYEQYF. This chain connects TRBV7-2 to TRBJ2-7; the D gene is possibly TRBD2 (5 bases). The CDR3 contains 16 residues. Germline V CDR1 and CDR2: SGHTA, FQGNSA. V was pared by 0 bases and J by 2 bases, with 14 bases between.

This clone was recorded once. Written as DNA, the CDR3 is TGTGCCAGCACCAAGCAGGGCAGGGCGGAGACCCAGTACTTC. This translates into CASTKQGRAETQYF. The genes are TRBV2 and TRBJ2-5, with D possibly being TRBD1 (5 bases). This CDR3 spans 14 amino acids. Trimming took off 7 bases at V and 5 bases at J, with 17 bases between the two ends. Germline CDR1 and CDR2: SNHLY and FYNNEI.

The gene calls are TRBV7-6 and TRBJ2-7, with 7 bases fitting TRBD1. CDR1 is SGHVS and CDR2 is FNYEAQ in the germline V gene. The CDR3 sequence is 15 residues long. The V gene end was trimmed by 5 bases and the J gene end by 3 bases; junction bases not matched to a gene: 10. The CDR3 DNA sequence: TGTGCCAGCAGCGAAAGGGACAGTACCTACTACGAGCAGTACTTC. Amino acids: CASSERDSTYYEQYF.

The rearrangement links TRBV20-1 to TRBJ2-7, with D tentatively TRBD1 or TRBD2 (6 bases each). Trimming took 3 bases from V and 2 from J, leaving 17 bases between them. Germline CDR1 reads DFQATT; CDR2 reads SNEGSKA (reference sequence). The CDR3 length is 15 residues. The CDR3 DNA reads TGCAGTGCTAGTCGGTGGGGGCGGGACCCCTACGAGCAGTACTTC. Encoded protein: CSASRWGRDPYEQYF.

This clone was recorded once. The genes are TRBV11-3 and TRBJ2-1; 10 bases are shared with TRBD1. The CDR3 is 15 amino acids. Trimming at V came to 5 bases and at J to 0 bases, leaving 1 base not matched to a gene. The V gene's germline CDR1 is SGHNT and CDR2 YENEEA. The DNA for the CDR3 is TGTGCCAGCAGCAGGACAGGGGGCTCCTACAATGAGCAGTTCTTC. It codes for CASSRTGGSYNEQFF.

In regard to this clone: Other DNA sequences within the sample encode an identical CDR3. The genes are TRBV28 and TRBJ2-3; D perhaps matches TRBD1 (5 bases). The CDR3 runs 14 residues. In germline, CDR1 is MDHEN, CDR2 SYDVKM. V was shortened by 3 bases and J by 1 base, with 8 bases between the two germline ends. The CDR3 reads CASSFLQGTDTQYF. The CDR3 DNA is TGTGCCAGCAGTTTCTTACAGGGCACAGATACGCAGTATTTT.

The chain has TRBV6-1 and TRBJ2-4; D may be TRBD1 or TRBD2 (5 bases each). The CDR3 length is 18 residues. From germline, CDR1 is MNHNS and CDR2 SASEGT. The V end lost 1 base, the J end lost 10 bases, and 26 bases lay between the germline ends. In DNA, the CDR3 is TGTGCCAGCAGTGAAGACGGGGCAGGCTACCAATCCCCGCCTATTCAGTACTTC. Translating it yields CASSEDGAGYQSPPIQYF.

The chain employs TRBV5-4 and TRBJ2-7; 7 bases are a match to TRBD1. The CDR3 is 14 residues long. With 2 bases clipped from V and 3 bases from J, the junction kept 5 bases outside the gene matches. CDR1 is SGHNT and CDR2 is YYREEE in the germline V gene (reference sequence). The CDR3, as DNA: TGTGCCAGCAGCTTCCGGGACAGACTCTACGAGCAGTACTTC. Translation: CASSFRDRLYEQYF.

The chain carries TRBV9 and TRBJ2-7, with 10 bases that match TRBD1. Unmatched junction bases numbered 5, after V lost 4 bases and J lost 4 bases. Germline lookup yields CDR1 SGDLS and CDR2 YYNGEE. The CDR3 has 14 residues. The chain's CDR3 is CASSPGQGPYEQYF. Here the CDR3 DNA reads TGTGCCAGCAGCCCGGGACAGGGGCCGTACGAGCAGTACTTC. The full variable domain, in which reference TRBV9 and TRBJ2-7 provide the parts outside the CDR3, is DSGVTQTPKHLITATGQRVTLRCSPRSGDLSVYWYQQSLDQGLQFLIQYYNGEERAKGNILERFSAQQFPDLHSELNLSSLELGDSALYFCASSPGQGPYEQYFGPGTRLTVT.